This T cell receptor beta chain was captured by sequencing in a study of blood T cells in healthy people across ages. Overall study results and limits: Versus aged donors, long-lived donors had higher diversity and more naive CD4+ cells.

Remarks on this clonotype: Its matching antigen is unknown.

Together with a sample-barcoded 5' primer, a J-beta primer mix was included in a second PCR lasting about 6 to 11 cycles. TCRdb redid the calling of the 5' RACE reads with MiXCR, one entry per CDR3 protein. The table records more than 1,400,000 distinct CDR3 sequences, approximately 42% of them present only once. V lost 0 bases to trimming and J lost 8 bases, with 14 bases between them. CDR1 and CDR2 (germline): SGHVS, FNYEAQ. This CDR3 comprises 15 residues. Specimen: blood. The sequence was obtained from a woman between 18 and 29 years old in good health. J is TRBJ2-1 and V is TRBV7-6, with D tentatively TRBD2 (5 bases). CDR3 sequence (DNA): TGTGCCAGCAGCTTAGCTCGTGCTAGCTTCTATGAGCAGTTCTTC. It translates to CASSLARASFYEQFF. Filled out from reference TRBV7-6 and TRBJ2-1, the complete variable domain reads GAGVSQSPRYKVTKRGQDVALRCDPISGHVSLYWYRQALGQGPEFLTYFNYEAQQDKSGLPNDRFSAERPEGSISTLTIQRTEQRDSAMYRCASSLARASFYEQFFGPGTRLTVL.